One sample yielded the 23 T cell receptor beta chains listed below, sequenced in a study of tumor-infiltrating lymphocytes in localized non-small cell lung cancer. Profiling relied on immunoSEQ multiplex PCR, and the TCRdb table lists in-frame clones only, not all of them. The data hold 13,000 to 15,000 clones, with roughly 79% observed a single time. Sequenced sample: lung tumor tissue. The receptors originated from a human donor with non-small cell lung cancer.

This clone ranks as medium-sized (0.01 to 0.1%). The CDR3 DNA reads TGTGCCAGCAGCCAAAGAGGGGACCCCGGGTATGGCTACACCTTC. This encodes CASSQRGDPGYGYTF. The chain joins TRBV14 to TRBJ1-2; the D gene is possibly TRBD1 (5 bases). Germline values: CDR1 SGHDN, CDR2 FVKESK. CDR3 length: 15 amino acids. V was shortened by 2 bases and J by 5 bases, with 15 bases between the two germline ends.

The chain joins TRBV9 to TRBJ1-3, with unresolved D. Germline V gene lookup returns CDR1 SGDLS and CDR2 YYNGEE. V was clipped by 0 bases and J by 13 bases, with 14 bases between them. CDR3 size: 13 residues. The DNA for the CDR3 is TGTGCCAGCAGCGTAGAGGAGTGGAGCGTGATATATTTT. It is translated as CASSVEEWSVIYF.

This clone was detected once. CDR3 in DNA: TGCGCCAGCAGCTTGGCCGGGACTAGCGGGATGGGGGAGCAGTTCTTC. Residues: CASSLAGTSGMGEQFF. The genes are TRBV5-1 and TRBJ2-1; 13 bases align to TRBD2. V shed 0 bases and J 10 bases; nucleotides not matched to a gene: 7. This CDR3 has 16 residues. Per the germline V gene, CDR1 is SGHRS and CDR2 is YFSETQ.

The CDR3 nucleotides are TGTGCCAGCAGCTATAGGGGTCAGCCCCAGCATTTT. Residues: CASSYRGQPQHF. The chain recombines TRBV5-6 with TRBJ1-5, with D possibly TRBD1 on 5 matching bases. Trimming cost V 3 bases and J 6 bases, with 7 bases left between them. Germline values: CDR1 SGHDT, CDR2 YYEEEE. This CDR3 region has 12 residues.

CDR3 in amino acids: CASSLATDSPLHF. The CDR3 DNA follows: TGCGCCAGCAGCTTGGCTACAGACTCACCCCTCCACTTT. The rearrangement uses TRBV5-1 and TRBJ1-6, with unresolved D. The germline V gene encodes CDR1 SGHRS and CDR2 YFSETQ. Trimming stripped 0 bases from V and 10 bases from J, with 8 bases between. The CDR3 runs 13 residues. The full variable domain, in which reference TRBV5-1 and TRBJ1-6 provide the parts outside the CDR3, is KAGVTQTPRYLIKTRGQQVTLSCSPISGHRSVSWYQQTPGQGLQFLFEYFSETQRNKGNFPGRFSGRQFSNSRSEMNVSTLELGDSALYLCASSLATDSPLHFGNGTRLTVT.

This chain connects TRBV19 to TRBJ1-5; 8 nucleotides match TRBD1. Germline CDR1 LNHDA, CDR2 SQIVND (reference sequence). V shed 4 bases and J 1 base; nucleotides not matched to a gene: 3. The CDR3 consists of 15 residues. CDR3 in amino acids: CASSKDRASNQPQHF. The CDR3 DNA reads TGTGCCAGTAGTAAGGACAGGGCAAGCAATCAGCCCCAGCATTTT.

The chain couples TRBV18 to TRBJ1-4; 9 bases fit TRBD1. CDR3 length: 14 amino acids. Trimming took 5 bases from V and 6 from J; bases not matched to a gene: 4. CDR1 and CDR2 (germline): KGHSH, LQKENI. CDR3 protein: CASSSTGGYEKLFF. The CDR3 DNA sequence: TGTGCCAGCTCATCGACAGGGGGTTATGAAAAACTGTTTTTT.

This clone was seen once. V and J are TRBV28 and TRBJ2-2; possibly TRBD2 for D (6 bases). The V gene's germline CDR1 is MDHEN and CDR2 SYDVKM. The CDR3 has 14 amino acids. Trimming shortened V by 7 bases and J by 2 bases, and 11 bases separated the two germline ends. The CDR3, as DNA: TGTGCCAGCACCCCGGGGGTTAACACCGGGGAGCTGTTTTTT. Translating gives CASTPGVNTGELFF.

The rearrangement links TRBV5-4 to TRBJ2-7, with D unresolved. Trimming shortened V by 4 bases and J by 6 bases, and 8 bases separated the two germline ends. Germline loops: CDR1 SGHNT, CDR2 YYREEE (reference sequence). The CDR3 totals 11 residues. CDR3 amino acids: CASSQAGEQYF. CDR3 nucleotide sequence: TGTGCCAGCAGCCAAGCAGGCGAGCAGTACTTC.

The chain has TRBV5-1 and TRBJ2-1; possibly TRBD2 for D (6 bases). The CDR3 runs to 14 residues. Trimming stripped 2 bases from V and 8 bases from J, with 14 bases between. Germline-derived CDR1 and CDR2 are SGHRS and YFSETQ. The CDR3 is CASSFAGRSYEQFF. The CDR3 DNA is TGCGCCAGCAGCTTTGCCGGGAGATCCTATGAGCAGTTCTTC. Using reference TRBV5-1 and TRBJ2-1 for the parts outside the CDR3, the full variable domain is KAGVTQTPRYLIKTRGQQVTLSCSPISGHRSVSWYQQTPGQGLQFLFEYFSETQRNKGNFPGRFSGRQFSNSRSEMNVSTLELGDSALYLCASSFAGRSYEQFFGPGTRLTVL.

The chain combines TRBV7-2 with TRBJ1-2; D perhaps matches TRBD1 (6 bases). CDR3 length: 16 amino acids. V gave up 3 bases and J gave up 0 bases, with 14 bases separating them. Germline CDR1 is SGHTA and CDR2 is FQGNSA. CDR3 sequence (DNA): TGTGCCAGCAGCTTGAGTATGACAGGCTCTAACTATGGCTACACCTTC. This encodes CASSLSMTGSNYGYTF.

V is TRBV30 and J is TRBJ1-4; possibly TRBD1 for D (6 bases). The CDR3 covers 13 residues. Trimming took off 3 bases at V and 8 bases at J, with 13 bases between the two ends. From germline, CDR1 is GTSNPN and CDR2 SVGIG (reference sequence). DNA of the CDR3: TGTGCCTGGAGCAGGGGTACTGGGGAAAAACTGTTTTTT. Encoded protein: CAWSRGTGEKLFF.

This clone came up a few times. V and J are TRBV6-6 and TRBJ2-7; a possible D gene is TRBD1 (5 bases). CDR3 length: 16 amino acids. Germline CDR1 and CDR2: MNHNY and SVGAGI (reference sequence). Between the trimmed V and J ends, which lost 2 bases and 5 bases, there was a span of 19 bases. CDR3 in amino acids: CASSYDWGRDKDEQYF. In DNA form, the CDR3 reads TGTGCCAGCAGTTACGATTGGGGCAGAGACAAAGACGAGCAGTACTTC.

The chain combines TRBV19 with TRBJ2-1, with 7 nucleotides matching TRBD2. With 3 bases clipped from V and 10 bases from J, the junction kept 12 bases outside the gene matches. CDR1 is LNHDA and CDR2 is SQIVND in the germline V gene (reference sequence). CDR3 length: 15 residues. Here the CDR3 reads CASSMIEGGPREQFF. The CDR3 region has the DNA TGTGCCAGTAGTATGATTGAGGGAGGGCCGAGGGAGCAGTTCTTC.

The gene calls are TRBV2 and TRBJ2-7; either TRBD1 or TRBD2 may fit D (5 bases each). The ends were cut back, 6 bases at V and 7 bases at J, with 16 bases in the middle. Germline lookup yields CDR1 SNHLY and CDR2 FYNNEI. The CDR3 totals 13 residues. This CDR3 reads CASRPGTLGEQYF. The CDR3 bases are TGTGCCAGCAGGCCCGGGACCCTAGGGGAGCAGTACTTC.

V usage is TRBV9 and J usage is TRBJ1-2; D is undetermined. V was shortened by 0 bases and J by 2 bases, with 20 bases between the two germline ends. The CDR3 loop spans 18 amino acids. Germline assignment: CDR1 SGDLS and CDR2 YYNGEE. CDR3 coding DNA: TGTGCCAGCAGCGTAGGGCATCGTGGCCGGCTTCAGAACTATGGCTACACCTTC. Its translation: CASSVGHRGRLQNYGYTF.

This clone was detected a few times. V and J are TRBV7-8 and TRBJ1-2; 7 nucleotides agree with TRBD1. J gave up 4 bases and V 4 bases, and 3 bases lay outside the gene matches. The CDR3 extends over 13 amino acids. Germline lookup yields CDR1 SGHVS and CDR2 FQNEAQ. The DNA for the CDR3 is TGTGCCAGCAGCTCGGGACAGATCTATGGCTACACCTTC. Its translation: CASSSGQIYGYTF. Drawing the rest from reference TRBV7-8 and TRBJ1-2, the complete variable domain is GAGVSQSPRYKVAKRGQDVALRCDPISGHVSLFWYQQALGQGPEFLTYFQNEAQLDKSGLPSDRFFAERPEGSVSTLKIQRTQQEDSAVYLCASSSGQIYGYTFGSGTRLTVV.

The chain joins TRBV6-1 to TRBJ1-5, with a weak D call TRBD1 (6 bases). The CDR3 consists of 14 residues. V lost 7 bases to trimming and J lost 1 base, with 11 bases between them. Per germline, CDR1 MNHNS and CDR2 SASEGT. CDR3 bases: TGTGCCAGCAACCCCACAGGGAGCAATCAGCCCCAGCATTTT. Translation gives CASNPTGSNQPQHF.

The table lists this clone with a few counts. V and J are TRBV19 and TRBJ1-1; D call uncertain. Per germline, CDR1 LNHDA and CDR2 SQIVND (reference sequence). The CDR3 covers 14 residues. V lost 4 bases to trimming and J lost 4 bases, with 13 bases between them. Here the CDR3 reads CASSTAGGSTEAFF. Here the CDR3 DNA reads TGTGCCAGTAGTACAGCTGGAGGGAGCACTGAAGCTTTCTTT.

This clone was observed a handful of times. The J gene is TRBJ2-3, the V gene TRBV6-4, with D possibly called TRBD1 or TRBD2 (6 bases each). The CDR3 is 15 residues long. V gave up 6 bases and J gave up 0 bases, with 13 bases separating them. Germline V CDR1 and CDR2: MRHNA, SNTAGT. In DNA form, the CDR3 reads TGTGCCAGCAGGGAGGGGGGCCTTAGCACAGATACGCAGTATTTT. Amino acids: CASREGGLSTDTQYF.

This clone was detected only a few times. The J gene is TRBJ1-2, the V gene TRBV19; TRBD1 might be the D (6 bases). V lost 4 bases and J lost 8, with 11 bases in between. The CDR3 has 12 amino acids. CDR1 is LNHDA, CDR2 SQIVND, per germline (reference sequence). CDR3 sequence (DNA): TGTGCCAGTAGTACTACAGGGAGAGGCTACACCTTC. The encoded protein is CASSTTGRGYTF. Full variable domain (outside the CDR3, taken from reference TRBV19 and TRBJ1-2): DGGITQSPKYLFRKEGQNVTLSCEQNLNHDAMYWYRQDPGQGLRLIYYSQIVNDFQKGDIAEGYSVSREKKESFPLTVTSAQKNPTAFYLCASSTTGRGYTFGSGTRLTVV.

V and J are TRBV30 and TRBJ2-5, with no clear D. The CDR3 spans 13 residues. Trimming took 8 bases from V and 2 from J, leaving 15 bases between them. CDR1 is GTSNPN and CDR2 is SVGIG in the germline V gene (reference sequence). DNA for the CDR3: TGTGCCAGGAACTTTAAACAGCAAGAGACCCAGTACTTC. Amino acid sequence: CARNFKQQETQYF.

The chain combines TRBV19 with TRBJ2-2; D remains unclear. Germline V gene sequence: CDR1 LNHDA, CDR2 SQIVND (reference sequence). The CDR3 runs to 13 residues. V gave up 7 bases and J gave up 7 bases, with 13 bases separating them. The CDR3 loop is CASKSLVNGELFF. For the CDR3, the DNA is TGTGCCAGTAAATCCCTGGTCAACGGGGAGCTGTTTTTT. The entire variable domain, with the rest obtained from reference TRBV19 and TRBJ2-2, is as follows: DGGITQSPKYLFRKEGQNVTLSCEQNLNHDAMYWYRQDPGQGLRLIYYSQIVNDFQKGDIAEGYSVSREKKESFPLTVTSAQKNPTAFYLCASKSLVNGELFFGEGSRLTVL.